This TCR beta chain was retrieved from a study of T cell repertoires in cytomegalovirus infection. Broader study findings: Public TCR beta family frequency separated CMV-and-HLA carriers, including in an independent cohort.

MiXCR was run by TCRdb on the reads, yielding one entry per CDR3 protein. The sample consists of 55,000 to 85,000 distinct CDR3 sequences, about 20% of them appearing once. In the case of this clonotype: The antigen is undetermined.

This CDR3 has 15 residues. Trimming at V came to 3 bases and at J to 7 bases, leaving 7 bases not matched to a gene. Germline CDR1 is SGDLS and CDR2 is YYNGEE. Material: CD8+ T cells from cultured PBMCs, obtained from culture after CMV antigen stimulation. This TCR was sampled from a human donor in good health (CMV status not recorded). Some clones in this sample may be carry-over from other donors' samples. The chain recombines TRBV9 with TRBJ2-1; the match to TRBD1 covers 10 bases. For the CDR3, the DNA is TGTGCCAGCAGCGCTGGACAGGGGGTTTTGAATGAGCAGTTCTTC. Its protein is CASSAGQGVLNEQFF.